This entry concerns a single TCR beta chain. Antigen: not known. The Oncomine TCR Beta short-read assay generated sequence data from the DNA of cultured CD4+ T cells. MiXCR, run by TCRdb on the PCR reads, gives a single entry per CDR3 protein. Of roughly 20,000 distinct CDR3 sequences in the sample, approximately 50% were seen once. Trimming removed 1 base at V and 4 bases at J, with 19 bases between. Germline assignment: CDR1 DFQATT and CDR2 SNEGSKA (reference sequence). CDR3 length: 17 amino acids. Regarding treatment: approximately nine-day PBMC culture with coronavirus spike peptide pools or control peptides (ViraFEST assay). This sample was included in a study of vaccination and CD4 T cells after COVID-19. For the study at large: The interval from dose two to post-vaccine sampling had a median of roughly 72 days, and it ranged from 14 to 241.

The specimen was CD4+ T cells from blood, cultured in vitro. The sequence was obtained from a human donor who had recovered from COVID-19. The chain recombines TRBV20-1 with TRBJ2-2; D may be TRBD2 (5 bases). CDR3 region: CSARGPQRPWATGELFF. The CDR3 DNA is TGCAGTGCTAGAGGTCCGCAGCGGCCGTGGGCCACCGGGGAGCTGTTTTTT.